The rows below give T cell receptor beta chains drawn from one sample of a study of persistence of HIV-infected CD4 T cells. Only in-frame clones appear in the TCRdb table, and some are missing; sequencing was by immunoSEQ multiplex PCR. The sample includes fewer than 40,000 clones, about 80% of them seen just once. Their antigen targets remain unknown. Sequences were derived from CD4+ T cells sorted from PBMCs after approximately 19-hour stimulation, sampled from a patient who received antiretroviral therapy. These receptors were collected from an adult woman with HIV who was CMV-seropositive. CDR3s include the opening cysteine and the closing phenylalanine or tryptophan. Fields, in order: V gene, CDR3 protein.

v_gene: TRBV6-6; CDR3aa: CASSPGLVPDTQYF
v_gene: TRBV2; CDR3aa: CASSDRGRTEAFF
v_gene: TRBV7-8; CDR3aa: CASSRYSNEQFF
v_gene: TRBV10-1; CDR3aa: CASRIPGRSNQPQHF
v_gene: TRBV25-1; CDR3aa: CASRRSGQNTGELFF
v_gene: TRBV5-1; CDR3aa: CASKTWDSEAFF
v_gene: TRBV7-8; CDR3aa: CASSLAEVNYGYTF
v_gene: TRBV20-1; CDR3aa: CSAFQRGQQFF
v_gene: TRBV9; CDR3aa: CASSATGVSYNEQFF
v_gene: TRBV5-4; CDR3aa: CASSLQASGTAKYQETQYF
v_gene: TRBV3-1/TRBV3-2; CDR3aa: CASSRTGYGYTF
v_gene: TRBV3-1/TRBV3-2; CDR3aa: CASSQYGQGMHEQYF
v_gene: TRBV24-1; CDR3aa: CATSHLTGKNTDTQYF
v_gene: TRBV21-1; CDR3aa: CASSKRKTGVGLKGYTF
v_gene: TRBV4-1; CDR3aa: CASSQPPMRTGVFSYGYTF
v_gene: TRBV7-9; CDR3aa: CASSLDGLAGSSYEQYF
v_gene: TRBV9; CDR3aa: CASSAGLAGLGEQYF